This T cell receptor beta chain was sequenced for a study of blood T cell repertoires in COVID-19. Study overall: From T cells, B-cell-depleted T cells, or PBMCs came the material, which was cDNA or gDNA.

TCRdb keeps only in-frame clones here, not all; method: immunoSEQ multiplex PCR. The sample consists of 150,000 to 200,000 clones, 85% to 95% of them appearing once. The sequenced sample consisted of peripheral blood. This sequence was found in a woman in her forties or fifties with acute or convalescent COVID-19.

CDR3: CASSHVTGLNTEAFF. The DNA for the CDR3 is TGCGCCAGCAGCCATGTTACAGGGCTGAACACTGAAGCTTTCTTT. The J gene is TRBJ1-1, the V gene TRBV4-3, with D possibly matching TRBD1 (6 bases). The germline V gene encodes CDR1 LGHNA and CDR2 YSLEER. The CDR3 is made up of 15 amino acids. Trimming shortened V by 3 bases and J by 0 bases, and 11 bases separated the two germline ends.